This T cell receptor (beta chain) was documented in a study of CD8 T cells in ankylosing spondylitis. General study findings and limits: Reportedly, matched ankylosing spondylitis synovial fluid was significantly enriched for disease-linked clones. A TCR beta motif of under 10 highly homologous variants seemed to mark ankylosing spondylitis blood. A subset of motif variants has previously been described in the synovial fluid and blood of reactive arthritis.

CDR1 and CDR2 (germline): SQVTM, ANQGSEA. V was trimmed by 6 bases and J by 2 bases, leaving 14 bases between them. CDR3 length equals 13 residues. This clonotype appeared many times. Its antigen is not identified. The authors made TCR beta libraries by quantitative 5'-RACE with molecular barcodes. One entry per CDR3 protein results from TCRdb running MiXCR on the 5' RACE reads. The sample lists approximately 250,000 distinct CDR3 sequences; 7.5% to 9.5% were seen once. Sequences were obtained from blood, either unsorted or a sorted T cell fraction (not recorded which). The clonotype was recovered from a female donor with ankylosing spondylitis or in good health (not recorded which). The chain has TRBV29-1 and TRBJ2-7, with D perhaps matching TRBD1 (5 bases). The CDR3 loop reads CSVLDSPAYEQYF. Written as DNA, the CDR3 is TGCAGCGTCCTAGACAGCCCAGCCTACGAGCAGTACTTC.